What follows are 20 T cell receptor beta chains derived from one specimen sequenced in a study of Graves' ophthalmopathy and Graves' hyperthyroidism. As the template, RNA transcripts were used to amplify TCR beta CDR3 regions. The first-round RT-PCR employed HTBI primers together with the Qiagen OneStep RT-PCR kit. A multiplex PCR was then performed as the second round. One entry per CDR3 protein, called by TCRdb with MiXCR from the multiplex PCR reads. The sample lists under 350,000 distinct CDR3 sequences, about a sixth occurring once. Sequenced: peripheral blood. These receptors originate from an adult man with Graves' ophthalmopathy.

The genes are TRBV28 and TRBJ1-2; 7 bases match TRBD1. Trimming took 4 bases from V and 5 from J; bases not matched to a gene: 7. Germline CDR1 is MDHEN and CDR2 is SYDVKM. CDR3 size: 14 residues. The CDR3 protein is CASSSDRVGYGYTF. The CDR3 DNA follows: TGTGCCAGCAGTTCCGACAGGGTAGGGTATGGCTACACCTTC.

There are many counts of this clonotype. The V gene is TRBV15, the J gene TRBJ2-2, with D tentatively TRBD1 or TRBD2 (5 bases each). Germline V CDR1 and CDR2: LNHNV, YYDKDF (reference sequence). V shed 8 bases and J shed 2 bases, with 9 bases lying between them. CDR3 length equals 13 residues. CDR3 DNA sequence: TGTGCCACCGCCGGGACCAACACCGGGGAGCTGTTTTTT. This codes for CATAGTNTGELFF.

The chain has TRBV24-1 and TRBJ2-7, with D perhaps TRBD1 (6 bases). This CDR3 spans 13 amino acids. V lost 7 bases and J 5 bases, leaving 14 bases between the germline ends. Germline V gene data show CDR1 as KGHDR and CDR2 as SFDVKD. The CDR3 nucleotides are TGTGCCACCAGCCAACAGGGTTCGGACGAGCAGTACTTC. Its protein product is CATSQQGSDEQYF.

This clonotype turned up a few times. The chain has TRBV30 and TRBJ2-7, with D possibly matching TRBD1 (5 bases). The CDR3 has 14 residues. Germline CDR1 is GTSNPN and CDR2 is SVGIG (reference sequence). The V gene lost 0 bases and the J gene lost 6 bases, with 15 bases spanning the gap. The CDR3: CAWSVNRIYGEQYF. The CDR3 DNA is TGTGCCTGGAGTGTAAACAGGATCTATGGCGAGCAGTACTTC. The entire variable domain, with the rest obtained from reference TRBV30 and TRBJ2-7, is as follows: SQTIHQWPATLVQPVGSPLSLECTVEGTSNPNLYWYRQAAGRGLQLLFYSVGIGQISSEVPQNLSASRPQDRQFILSSKKLLLSDSGFYLCAWSVNRIYGEQYFGPGTRLTVT.

In its sample, this clonotype was seen many times. This sequence joins TRBV20-1 and TRBJ2-7, with D unclear. In germline, CDR1 is DFQATT, CDR2 SNEGSKA (reference sequence). Trimming pared 1 base from V and 3 bases from J, leaving 16 bases between. This CDR3 region has 15 residues. The CDR3 is CSARAPNGVHYEQYF. DNA for the CDR3: TGCAGTGCTAGAGCACCCAATGGAGTACACTACGAGCAGTACTTC.

In this sample, this clonotype turned up many times. The rearrangement uses TRBV7-9 and TRBJ2-7; D not resolved. The germline V gene encodes CDR1 SEHNR and CDR2 FQNEAQ (reference sequence). The CDR3 contains 12 residues. V lost 1 base to trimming and J lost 6 bases, with 7 bases between them. The CDR3 here is CASSLGEAEQYF. The DNA for the CDR3 is TGTGCCAGCAGCTTAGGAGAGGCCGAGCAGTACTTC. Filled out from reference TRBV7-9 and TRBJ2-7, the complete variable domain reads DTGVSQNPRHKITKRGQNVTFRCDPISEHNRLYWYRQTLGQGPEFLTYFQNEAQLEKSRLLSDRFSAERPKGSFSTLEIQRTEQGDSAMYLCASSLGEAEQYFGPGTRLTVT.

Remarks on this clonotype: At one boundary the junction diverges from the germline segment, which might be a read error. This chain connects TRBV20-1 to TRBJ1-1; 7 bases match TRBD1. CDR3 size: 13 residues. Germline V gene lookup returns CDR1 DFQATT and CDR2 SNEGSKA (reference sequence). DNA of the CDR3: TGCAGTGCTCGACAGGGTGTGGGAACTGAAGCCTTCTTT. This sequence encodes CSARQGVGTEAFF.

This clonotype has a count of ten or more. This chain links TRBV6-2 or TRBV6-3 with TRBJ1-5; 8 bases agree with TRBD1. J was trimmed by 6 bases and V by 2 bases; bases with no gene match: 12. The length of the CDR3 is 17 residues. Germline CDR1 reads MNHEY; CDR2 reads SVGEGT. The CDR3 bases are TGTGCCAGCAGTTACGCCCAACCGACAGGGGTTAGTCAGCCCCAGCATTTT. Its protein is CASSYAQPTGVSQPQHF.

This clonotype was counted only a few times. The J gene is TRBJ2-5, the V gene TRBV6-1, with D uncertain. The CDR3 contains 9 residues. V dropped 7 bases and J dropped 7 bases, with 4 bases sitting between them. Germline CDR1 is MNHNS and CDR2 is SASEGT. CDR3 sequence: CASKVTQYF. CDR3 DNA: TGTGCCAGCAAGGTGACCCAGTACTTC.

This clonotype was observed at least ten times. This chain links TRBV12-5 with TRBJ2-2; 7 bases map to TRBD1. V shed 1 base and J 1 base; nucleotides not matched to a gene: 0. Germline CDR1 is LGHNT and CDR2 is FRNRAP. The CDR3 length is 15 residues. DNA of the CDR3: TGTGCTAGTGGTTTGGGACAGGGGAACACCGGGGAGCTGTTTTTT. Protein sequence: CASGLGQGNTGELFF. Full variable domain (outside the CDR3, taken from reference TRBV12-5 and TRBJ2-2): DARVTQTPRHKVTEMGQEVTMRCQPILGHNTVFWYRQTMMQGLELLAYFRNRAPLDDSGMPKDRFSAEMPDATLATLKIQPSEPRDSAVYFCASGLGQGNTGELFFGEGSRLTVL.

This clonotype showed up many times. The gene calls are TRBV12-3 or TRBV12-4 and TRBJ2-5; 11 bases are shared with TRBD1. The J segment lost 3 bases and the V segment lost 5 bases, leaving 5 bases of the junction unmatched. CDR3 size: 15 residues. CDR3 residues: CASSAPGQGEETQYF. For the CDR3, the DNA is TGTGCCAGCAGTGCCCCGGGACAGGGGGAAGAGACCCAGTACTTC.

This chain links TRBV12-3 or TRBV12-4 with TRBJ1-1; D not resolved. The germline V and J ends were trimmed by 3 bases and 1 base, with 6 bases remaining between them. The CDR3 is made up of 13 amino acids. CDR3 sequence (DNA): TGTGCCAGCAGTTTGGTCGAGAACACTGAAGCTTTCTTT. Its protein product is CASSLVENTEAFF.

The chain employs TRBV20-1 and TRBJ1-2; no definite D call. This CDR3 spans 14 amino acids. The V gene's germline CDR1 is DFQATT and CDR2 SNEGSKA (reference sequence). Trimming shortened V by 3 bases and J by 3 bases, and 14 bases separated the two germline ends. CDR3 coding DNA: TGCAGTGCTAGTGTGGCAGGTACCGACTATGGCTACACCTTC. This sequence encodes CSASVAGTDYGYTF.

This sequence joins TRBV24-1 and TRBJ2-7, with TRBD2 identical over 8 bases. CDR1 and CDR2 (germline): KGHDR, SFDVKD. The CDR3 has 14 amino acids. Unmatched junction bases numbered 8, after V lost 5 bases and J lost 6 bases. CDR3 loop: CATSVTGGQGEQYF. In nucleotides, the CDR3 is TGTGCCACCAGTGTAACGGGAGGGCAGGGCGAGCAGTACTTC.

This clonotype was found many times. V and J are TRBV6-5 and TRBJ1-2; D is undetermined. Germline lookup yields CDR1 MNHEY and CDR2 SVGAGI. The CDR3 extends over 17 amino acids. V dropped 2 bases and J dropped 0 bases, with 16 bases sitting between them. CDR3: CASSYRDTSRANYGYTF. The CDR3 coding sequence is TGTGCCAGCAGTTACCGCGACACTTCAAGAGCTAACTATGGCTACACCTTC.

This clonotype showed up just a few times. V usage is TRBV28 and J usage is TRBJ2-2, with TRBD1 matching over 7 bases. Germline V gives CDR1 MDHEN, CDR2 SYDVKM. This CDR3 contains 15 residues. V was pared by 8 bases and J by 4 bases, with 10 bases of the junction left unmatched. The CDR3 is CASRSQGVSTGELFF. As DNA, the CDR3 is TGTGCCAGCCGCTCCCAGGGGGTATCCACCGGGGAGCTGTTTTTT.

This clonotype was recorded once. The CDR3 DNA sequence: TGTGCCAGCAGCTTAGGGCCCTACGGGACTAGCGTGAGGGGCGGGGAGCTGTTTTTT. Amino acids: CASSLGPYGTSVRGGELFF. This chain connects TRBV7-2 to TRBJ2-2; 10 bases agree with TRBD2. V shed 1 base, J shed 7 bases, and the junction held 15 bases outside the gene matches. This CDR3 comprises 19 residues. The germline V gene has CDR1 SGHTA and CDR2 FQGNSA. Complete variable domain (other parts from reference TRBV7-2 and TRBJ2-2): GAGVSQSPSNKVTEKGKDVELRCDPISGHTALYWYRQSLGQGLEFLIYFQGNSAPDKSGLPSDRFSAERTGGSVSTLTIQRTQQEDSAVYLCASSLGPYGTSVRGGELFFGEGSRLTVL.

This clonotype has ten or more counts. This chain links TRBV6-1 with TRBJ2-7; D gene unclear. Germline loops: CDR1 MNHNS, CDR2 SASEGT. The germline V and J ends were trimmed by 2 bases and 3 bases, with 5 bases remaining between them. The CDR3 loop spans 12 amino acids. The CDR3 here is CASSERIYEQYF. CDR3 nucleotides: TGTGCCAGCAGTGAACGAATCTACGAGCAGTACTTC.

This clonotype was seen at least ten times. The rearrangement links TRBV12-3 or TRBV12-4 to TRBJ1-2, with a possible D match to TRBD1 (5 bases). The V gene lost 5 bases and the J gene lost 4 bases, with 11 bases spanning the gap. The CDR3 length is 13 residues. CDR3 protein: CASSGGRIYGYTF. In nucleotides, the CDR3 is TGTGCCAGCAGTGGGGGACGGATCTATGGCTACACCTTC.

This clonotype was counted ten times or more. One junction end does not reproduce the germline sequence, and a read error may be involved. The chain joins TRBV7-2 to TRBJ2-7, with 10 bases lining up with TRBD1. Germline V gives CDR1 SGHTA, CDR2 FQGNSA. The CDR3 extends over 14 amino acids. Here the CDR3 DNA reads TGTGCCAGCAGCGAAACGGCCCGGGACAGGGGTTTTTGGTTC. It specifies CASSETARDRGFWF.